Listed here is a single T cell receptor (beta chain). Its recognized antigen is unknown. No quality values exist for individual bases; no much larger clone is one base distant. The data originate from a study of blood T cell repertoires in COVID-19 (dated by TCRdb to the early 2020s). Regarding the complete study: Recovered participants in ImmuneRACE Cohort 3 were defined as having two consecutive negative NP/OP PCR tests, clearance from a healthcare professional, or resolution of symptoms. The material from the prospective study consisted of cDNA or gDNA derived from T cells, B-cell-depleted T cells, or PBMCs. The repertoires were released in a freely available public database meant as a resource for research on the immune response to SARS-CoV-2. The samples were drawn from two sources: the first 160 participants of the ongoing ImmuneRACE study, and 950 to 1,500 subjects contributed by 6 global collaborators. The sample metadata nearly always contained a de-identified subject ID, COVID-19 status, age in years and sex. Subjects who had been exposed to COVID-19, were actively infected with it, or had recovered from it provided the deeply sampled blood TCRbeta repertoires that made up the dataset. Samples covering the acute and convalescent phases of COVID-19 were provided by collaborators in the United States, Italy and Spain. Where available, HLA class I and class II types were obtained from metadata supplied by the sample provider rather than from assay-based typing.

Study-wide conclusions, independent of this receptor: How much clinical and demographic metadata was included differed by source and by participant, and the metadata was provided uncurated.

The immunoSEQ Assay, a bias-controlled multiplex PCR, was used to amplify TCRbeta CDR3 regions from genomic DNA. The source study handled its data this way. Within the assay, amplification of reference gene primers was used to estimate how many nucleated cells each sample contained. To quantify the absolute abundance of each unique TCRbeta CDR3 rearrangement, sequence reads were collapsed and filtered. For each sample, productive Simpson clonality was calculated as the square root of Simpson's diversity index over productive rearrangements. TCRdb mirrors the immuneACCESS table, restricted to in-frame sequences. Some clones are absent from its copies; in checked studies, under half trace to an unresolved V gene, and the reason for the others is unknown. V and J calls and clone size are as listed in that table; D and trimming were resolved from the DNA. The sample table holds a few hundred thousand clones, of which 88% were seen once. Of the sample, approximately 2% falls within the top ten clones.

Enrolling through a virtual design, the prospective study's participants ranged in age from roughly 18 to 90 years and lived across about two dozen United States geographic areas. In the prospective study, cohorts were assigned on the basis of participant-reported clinical history obtained from a screening survey and a study questionnaire. Mobile phlebotomists in the prospective study collected whole blood, serum and a nasopharyngeal or oropharyngeal swab from every participant. Participants in the prospective study had the option to provide additional blood draws and questionnaires over an approximately 2-month period. Before DNA extraction, blood samples from the prospective study were shipped at room temperature or frozen. According to the germline V gene, CDR1 reads SGHRS and CDR2 reads YFSETQ. The germline V end is reduced by 4 bases and the J end by 6 bases; junction bases left unmatched: 13. From the cysteine up to the phenylalanine, the CDR3 has a length of 17 residues. Only the CDR3 portion is preserved as DNA: 51 bases, with reading frame beginning at the first base.

The receptor was isolated from a woman aged 60 to 75 in a cohort exposed to, infected with or recovered from COVID-19 (not recorded which). Sequencing was done on a sample of PBMCs or T cells enriched from blood (not recorded which). This chain joins TRBV5-1 to TRBJ1-6, and 7 bases in between align with TRBD1. CDR3 loop: CASSTGDRQGLNSPLHF. The nucleotide sequence reads TGCGCCAGCAGCACTGGGGATCGACAGGGCCTTAATTCACCCCTCCACTTT.